What follows is one TCR beta chain and its context. Its antigen is unidentified. The sample belongs to a study of T cell responses to AZD1222 COVID-19 vaccine. CDR3 length: 15 amino acids. V was pared by 3 bases and J by 0 bases, with 11 bases between. CDR1 is MNHEY, CDR2 SMNVEV, per germline (reference sequence). Findings and caveats of the study: Close to half of spike-specific TCRs reportedly recognize unmutated variant regions. White British ancestry dominated among donors, who included more females, and clonal diversity was possibly underestimated.

TCRdb keeps only in-frame clones here, not all; method: immunoSEQ multiplex PCR. The data hold more than 120,000 clones, with around nine tenths observed a single time. The sequencing used peripheral blood, collected 28 days after the second AZD1222 dose. This sequence joins TRBV27 and TRBJ1-1; perhaps TRBD1 as D (6 bases). The sequence was obtained from an adult who received the AZD1222 COVID-19 vaccine. The DNA of the CDR3 is TGTGCCAGCAGTTTGCAAACAGGGATGAACACTGAAGCTTTCTTT. Residues: CASSLQTGMNTEAFF.